This TCR beta chain was sequenced for a study of blood T cell repertoires in COVID-19. The wider study: Both acute and convalescent COVID-19 samples were obtained from the United States, Italy and Spain.

In the original processing: Reference gene primer amplification gave estimated nucleated cell counts. TCRdb's copy holds only in-frame clones and misses some; the assay was immunoSEQ multiplex PCR. V, J and clone size were drawn from that table, and D and trimming were deduced from the DNA. This sample yields about 260,000 clones, of which roughly 80% are seen a single time; roughly 4% belongs to the top ten. All enrollees were roughly 18 to 95 years old and from around 25 US areas. Participant-given clinical history determined each cohort assignment. Looked up from germline, CDR1 is SGHVS and CDR2 is FNYEAQ. V lost 1 base, J lost 4 bases, and 14 bases lay in between. This CDR3 has 16 residues. This clone was seen once.

The TCR comes from a man aged 25 to 40 with acute COVID-19. Sequenced material: PBMCs or T cells enriched from blood (not recorded which). The V and J genes are TRBV7-6 and TRBJ1-3; no reliable D call. CDR3 coding DNA: TGTGCCAGCAGCTTAGGGGCACCCCGACGAGGAAACACCATATATTTT. Its translation: CASSLGAPRRGNTIYF. Drawing the rest from reference TRBV7-6 and TRBJ1-3, the complete variable domain is GAGVSQSPRYKVTKRGQDVALRCDPISGHVSLYWYRQALGQGPEFLTYFNYEAQQDKSGLPNDRFSAERPEGSISTLTIQRTEQRDSAMYRCASSLGAPRRGNTIYFGEGSWLTVV.